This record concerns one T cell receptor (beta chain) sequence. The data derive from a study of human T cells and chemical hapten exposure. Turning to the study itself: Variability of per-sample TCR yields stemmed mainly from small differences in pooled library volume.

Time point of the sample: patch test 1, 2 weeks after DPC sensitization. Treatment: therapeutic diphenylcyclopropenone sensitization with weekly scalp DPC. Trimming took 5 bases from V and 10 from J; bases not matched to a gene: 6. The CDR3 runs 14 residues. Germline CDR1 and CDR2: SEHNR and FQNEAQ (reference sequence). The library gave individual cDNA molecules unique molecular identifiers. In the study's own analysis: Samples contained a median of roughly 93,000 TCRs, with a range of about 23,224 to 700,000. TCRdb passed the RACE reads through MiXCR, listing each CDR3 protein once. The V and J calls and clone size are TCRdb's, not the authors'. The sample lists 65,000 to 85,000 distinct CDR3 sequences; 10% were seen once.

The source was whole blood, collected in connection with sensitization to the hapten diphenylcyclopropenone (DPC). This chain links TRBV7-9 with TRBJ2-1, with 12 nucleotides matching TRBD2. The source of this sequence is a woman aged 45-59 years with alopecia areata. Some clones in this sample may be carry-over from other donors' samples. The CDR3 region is CASSAGGLAGEQFF. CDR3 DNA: TGTGCCAGCAGCGCAGGAGGACTAGCGGGAGAGCAGTTCTTC.